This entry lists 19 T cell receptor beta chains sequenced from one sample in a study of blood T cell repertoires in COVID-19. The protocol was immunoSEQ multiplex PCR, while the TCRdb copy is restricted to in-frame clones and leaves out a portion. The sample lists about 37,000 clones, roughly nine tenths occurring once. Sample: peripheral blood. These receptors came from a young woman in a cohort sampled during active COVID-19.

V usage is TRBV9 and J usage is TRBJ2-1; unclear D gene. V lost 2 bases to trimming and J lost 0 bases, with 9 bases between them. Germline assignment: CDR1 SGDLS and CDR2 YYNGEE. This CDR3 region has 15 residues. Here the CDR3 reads CASSVFLSSYNEQFF. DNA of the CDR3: TGTGCCAGCAGCGTTTTCCTGAGCTCCTACAATGAGCAGTTCTTC.

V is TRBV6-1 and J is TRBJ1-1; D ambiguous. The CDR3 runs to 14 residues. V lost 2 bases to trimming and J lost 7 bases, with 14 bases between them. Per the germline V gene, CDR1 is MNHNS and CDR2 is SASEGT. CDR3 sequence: CASSESRGWGEAFF. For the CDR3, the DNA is TGTGCCAGCAGTGAATCGCGGGGATGGGGTGAAGCTTTCTTT.

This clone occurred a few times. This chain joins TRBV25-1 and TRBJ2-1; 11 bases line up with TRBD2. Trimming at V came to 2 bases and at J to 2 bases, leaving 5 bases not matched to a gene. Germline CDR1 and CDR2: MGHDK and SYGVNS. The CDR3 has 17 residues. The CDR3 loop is CASSEDSGRAPYNEQFF. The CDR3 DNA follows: TGTGCCAGCAGTGAAGATAGCGGGAGGGCCCCCTACAATGAGCAGTTCTTC.

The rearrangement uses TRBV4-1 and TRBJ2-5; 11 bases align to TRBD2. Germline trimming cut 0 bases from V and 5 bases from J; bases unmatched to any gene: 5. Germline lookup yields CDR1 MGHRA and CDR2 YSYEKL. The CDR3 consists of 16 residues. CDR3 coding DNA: TGCGCCAGCAGCCAAGATCTACTAGCGGGAGAGGAGACCCAGTACTTC. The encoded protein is CASSQDLLAGEETQYF.

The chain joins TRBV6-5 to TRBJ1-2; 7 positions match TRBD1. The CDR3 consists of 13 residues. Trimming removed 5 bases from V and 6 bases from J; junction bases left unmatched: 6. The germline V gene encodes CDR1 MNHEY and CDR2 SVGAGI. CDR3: CASSRGRQNGYTF. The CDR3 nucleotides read TGTGCCAGCAGTAGGGGGCGACAAAATGGCTACACCTTC.

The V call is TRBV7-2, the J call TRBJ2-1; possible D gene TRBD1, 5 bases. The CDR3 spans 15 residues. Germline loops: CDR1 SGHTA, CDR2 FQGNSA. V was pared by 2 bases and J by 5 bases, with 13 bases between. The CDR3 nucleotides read TGTGCCAGCAGCTTACAGGGCCAGAAGGACAATGAGCAGTTCTTC. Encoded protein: CASSLQGQKDNEQFF.

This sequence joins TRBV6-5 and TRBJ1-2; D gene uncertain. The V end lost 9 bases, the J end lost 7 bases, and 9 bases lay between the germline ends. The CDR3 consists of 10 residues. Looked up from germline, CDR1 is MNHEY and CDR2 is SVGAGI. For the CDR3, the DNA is TGTGCCAGTTGGAGGCGTGGCTACACCTTC. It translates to CASWRRGYTF.

CDR3 DNA: TGTGCCAGCAGCTCCACCGGGACAGCCTATGGCTACACCTTC. Residues: CASSSTGTAYGYTF. This chain uses TRBV7-2 with TRBJ1-2, with 7 bases matching TRBD1. J gave up 4 bases and V 4 bases, and 6 bases lay outside the gene matches. The CDR3 contains 14 residues. Germline V gene sequence: CDR1 SGHTA, CDR2 FQGNSA.

The CDR3 coding sequence is TGTGCCAGCAGCCTTCAGGAAAGGGGTGGCTACACCTTC. It yields the protein CASSLQERGGYTF. The chain employs TRBV27 and TRBJ1-2; weak D call: TRBD1 (5 bases). V was shortened by 6 bases and J by 7 bases, with 15 bases between the two germline ends. The CDR3 loop spans 13 amino acids. Per germline, CDR1 MNHEY and CDR2 SMNVEV (reference sequence).

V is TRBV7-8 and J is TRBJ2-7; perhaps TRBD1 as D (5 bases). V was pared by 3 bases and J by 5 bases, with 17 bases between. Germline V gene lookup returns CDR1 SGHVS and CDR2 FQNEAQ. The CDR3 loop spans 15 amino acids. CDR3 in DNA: TGTGCCAGCAGCTTTGCCAGGGTCTTTTCCCACGAGCAGTACTTC. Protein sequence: CASSFARVFSHEQYF.

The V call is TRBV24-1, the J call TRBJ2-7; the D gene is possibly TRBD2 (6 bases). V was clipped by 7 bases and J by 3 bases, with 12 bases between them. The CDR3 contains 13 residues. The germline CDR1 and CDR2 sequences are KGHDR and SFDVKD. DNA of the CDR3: TGTGCCACCAGCCATCGGAGGGGCTACGAGCAGTACTTC. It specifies CATSHRRGYEQYF.

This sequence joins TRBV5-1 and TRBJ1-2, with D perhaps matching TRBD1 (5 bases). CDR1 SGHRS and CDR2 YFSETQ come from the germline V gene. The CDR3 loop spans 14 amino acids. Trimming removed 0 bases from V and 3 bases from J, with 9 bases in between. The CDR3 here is CASSLEGDYYGYTF. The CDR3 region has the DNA TGCGCCAGCAGCTTGGAAGGGGATTACTATGGCTACACCTTC.

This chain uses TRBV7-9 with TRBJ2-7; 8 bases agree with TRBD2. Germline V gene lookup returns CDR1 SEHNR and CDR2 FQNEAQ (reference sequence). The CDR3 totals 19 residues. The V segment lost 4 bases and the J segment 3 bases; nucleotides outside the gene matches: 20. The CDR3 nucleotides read TGTGCCAGCAGCTCCCCACCCATGGCGGGAGGACCGCTAGGCTACGAGCAGTACTTC. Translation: CASSSPPMAGGPLGYEQYF.

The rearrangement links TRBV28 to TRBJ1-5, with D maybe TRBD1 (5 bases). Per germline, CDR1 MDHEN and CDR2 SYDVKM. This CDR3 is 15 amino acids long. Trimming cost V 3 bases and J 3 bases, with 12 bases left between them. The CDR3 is CASSFQDRHNQPQHF. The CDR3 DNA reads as TGTGCCAGCAGTTTTCAAGACAGACACAATCAGCCCCAGCATTTT.

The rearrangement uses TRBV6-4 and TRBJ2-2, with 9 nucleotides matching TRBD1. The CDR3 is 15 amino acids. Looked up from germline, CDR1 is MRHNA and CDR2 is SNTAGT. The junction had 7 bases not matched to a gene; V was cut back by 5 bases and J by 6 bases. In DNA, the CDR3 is TGTGCCAGCAGTCCATCACAGGGGGCGGCCGGGGAGCTGTTTTTT. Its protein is CASSPSQGAAGELFF.

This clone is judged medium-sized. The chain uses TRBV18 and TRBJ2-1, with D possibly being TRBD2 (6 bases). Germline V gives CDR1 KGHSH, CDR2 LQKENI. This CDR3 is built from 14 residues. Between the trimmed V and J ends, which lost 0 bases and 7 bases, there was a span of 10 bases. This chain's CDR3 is CASSPPQGRNEQFF. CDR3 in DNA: TGTGCCAGCTCACCACCCCAAGGGAGGAATGAGCAGTTCTTC.

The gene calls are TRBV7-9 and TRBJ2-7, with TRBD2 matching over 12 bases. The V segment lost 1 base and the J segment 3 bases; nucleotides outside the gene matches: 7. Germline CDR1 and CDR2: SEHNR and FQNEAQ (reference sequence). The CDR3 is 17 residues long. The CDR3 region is CASSLGGTSGPDYEQYF. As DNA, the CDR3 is TGTGCCAGCAGCTTAGGTGGGACTAGCGGGCCGGACTACGAGCAGTACTTC.

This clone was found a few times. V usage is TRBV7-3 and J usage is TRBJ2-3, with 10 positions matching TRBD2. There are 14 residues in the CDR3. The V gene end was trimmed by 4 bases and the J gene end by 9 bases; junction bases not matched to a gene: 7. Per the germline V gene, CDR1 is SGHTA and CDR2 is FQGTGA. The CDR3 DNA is TGTGCCAGCAGCTCTTCAAGCGGGAGGGCCACGCAGTATTTT. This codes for CASSSSSGRATQYF.

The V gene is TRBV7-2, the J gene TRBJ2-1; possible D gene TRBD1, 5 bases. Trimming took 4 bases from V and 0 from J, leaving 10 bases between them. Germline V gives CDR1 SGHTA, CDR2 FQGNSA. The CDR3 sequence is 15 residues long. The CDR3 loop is CASSSKDTSYNEQFF. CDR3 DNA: TGTGCCAGCAGCTCTAAGGACACCTCCTACAATGAGCAGTTCTTC.